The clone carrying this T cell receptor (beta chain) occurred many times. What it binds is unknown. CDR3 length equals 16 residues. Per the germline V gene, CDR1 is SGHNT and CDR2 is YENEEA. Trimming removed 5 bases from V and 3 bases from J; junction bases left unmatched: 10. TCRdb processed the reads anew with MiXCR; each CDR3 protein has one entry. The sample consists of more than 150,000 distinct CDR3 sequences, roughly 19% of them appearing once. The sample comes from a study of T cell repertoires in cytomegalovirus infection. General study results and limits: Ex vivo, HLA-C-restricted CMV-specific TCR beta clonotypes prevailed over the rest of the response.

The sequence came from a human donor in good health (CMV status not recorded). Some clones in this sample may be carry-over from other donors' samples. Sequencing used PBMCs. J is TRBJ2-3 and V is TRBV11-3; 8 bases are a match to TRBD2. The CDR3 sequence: CASSPLGGGGTDTQYF. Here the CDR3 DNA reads TGTGCCAGCAGCCCGCTCGGGGGCGGGGGGACAGATACGCAGTATTTT.